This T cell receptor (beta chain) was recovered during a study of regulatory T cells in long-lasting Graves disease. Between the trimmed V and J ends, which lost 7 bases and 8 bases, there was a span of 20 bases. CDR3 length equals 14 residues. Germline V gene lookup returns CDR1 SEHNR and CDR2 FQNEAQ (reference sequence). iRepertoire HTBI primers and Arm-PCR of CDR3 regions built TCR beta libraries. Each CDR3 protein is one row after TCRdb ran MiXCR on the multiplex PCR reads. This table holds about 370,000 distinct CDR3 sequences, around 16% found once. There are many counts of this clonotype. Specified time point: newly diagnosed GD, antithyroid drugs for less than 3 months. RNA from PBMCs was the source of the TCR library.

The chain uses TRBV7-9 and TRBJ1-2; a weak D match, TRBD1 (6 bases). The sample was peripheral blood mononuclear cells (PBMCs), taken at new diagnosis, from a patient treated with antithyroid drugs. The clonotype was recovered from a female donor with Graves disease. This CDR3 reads CASNLETGPGGYTF. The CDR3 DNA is TGTGCCAGCAACCTTGAGACAGGCCCAGGGGGCTACACCTTC.